This T cell receptor (beta chain) was identified during a study of blood T cell repertoires in COVID-19. Across the whole study: In each case, the material was cDNA or gDNA derived from T cells, B-cell-depleted T cells, or PBMCs.

As processed by the authors: Reference gene primer amplification gave estimated nucleated cell counts. Generated by immunoSEQ multiplex PCR, the TCRdb table keeps only in-frame clones and is missing some. The V and J calls and the clone size are those of that table, but D and trimming were determined from the DNA. The table lists under 15,000 clones, roughly 80% of them singletons. Per the germline V gene, CDR1 is SGHTA and CDR2 is FQGNSA. The CDR3 contains 15 residues. Germline trimming cut 5 bases from V and 5 bases from J; bases unmatched to any gene: 6. What was sequenced was peripheral blood. This clonotype was sampled from a man aged 35 to 55 with active or convalescent COVID-19. The chain joins TRBV7-2 to TRBJ2-3, with 11 bases identical to TRBD2. The CDR3 bases are TGTGCCAGCAGCCCACTAGCGGGAGATGTAGATACGCAGTATTTT. Residues: CASSPLAGDVDTQYF.